Following are 2 T cell receptor beta chains from one sample sequenced in a study of Graves' ophthalmopathy and Graves' hyperthyroidism. Investigators amplified TCR beta CDR3 regions from RNA transcripts. HTBI-primed first-round RT-PCR preceded second-round multiplex PCR. TCRdb itself ran the multiplex PCR reads through MiXCR, one entry per CDR3 protein. The table lists approximately 150,000 distinct CDR3 sequences, 39% of them singletons, with over 7% in the top ten. The source material was peripheral blood. All receptors derive from a man aged 25 to 40 with Graves' ophthalmopathy.

The chain recombines TRBV6-1 with TRBJ1-1; 11 positions agree with TRBD1. The J segment lost 2 bases and the V segment lost 5 bases, leaving 4 bases of the junction unmatched. Germline-derived CDR1 and CDR2 are MNHNS and SASEGT. The CDR3 sequence is 15 residues long. This CDR3 is CASSRGTGGNTEAFF. In DNA form, the CDR3 reads TGTGCCAGCAGTCGGGGGACAGGGGGAAACACTGAAGCTTTCTTT.

This clonotype was recorded many times. V is TRBV5-1 and J is TRBJ1-2; D perhaps matches TRBD1 (5 bases). The V end lost 4 bases, the J end lost 4 bases, and 17 bases lay between the germline ends. There are 15 residues in the CDR3. Looked up from germline, CDR1 is SGHRS and CDR2 is YFSETQ. The CDR3 loop is CASSPSLPDTYGYTF. The CDR3 DNA sequence: TGCGCCAGCAGCCCAAGTCTTCCGGACACCTATGGCTACACCTTC.